This entry lists 10 T cell receptor beta chains sequenced from one sample in a study of shared clonotypes between healthy human individuals. The method was immunoSEQ multiplex PCR; TCRdb's version includes in-frame clones alone and lacks a portion of them. The sample holds a few hundred thousand clones; approximately 65% are singletons and the top ten take roughly 10%. Sequencing used memory CD4+ T cells sorted from blood. Subset here: CD45RA-negative fraction. These TCRs come from a man under 40 in good health.

The chain uses TRBV18 and TRBJ2-5; D remains ambiguous. Trimming took 6 bases from V and 3 from J, leaving 5 bases between them. CDR1 is KGHSH, CDR2 LQKENI, per germline. There are 11 residues in the CDR3. CDR3 region: CASSLKETQYF. CDR3 DNA: TGTGCCAGCTCGCTTAAAGAGACCCAGTACTTC.

The V call is TRBV2, the J call TRBJ1-1; no reliable D call. Deletions cut 7 bases from V and 3 bases from J, with 12 bases between. CDR3 length: 13 amino acids. Germline V gives CDR1 SNHLY, CDR2 FYNNEI. CDR3 amino acids: CASTLDVHTEAFF. The CDR3 DNA sequence: TGTGCCAGCACCCTGGACGTACACACTGAAGCTTTCTTT.

The gene calls are TRBV7-8 and TRBJ2-7; 7 bases are shared with TRBD1. Trimming at V came to 4 bases and at J to 4 bases, leaving 7 bases not matched to a gene. The CDR3 is 14 residues long. From germline, CDR1 is SGHVS and CDR2 FQNEAQ. DNA of the CDR3: TGTGCCAGCAGCTCACAGGGGCCCTTATACGAGCAGTACTTC. As protein: CASSSQGPLYEQYF.

This rearrangement joins TRBV10-2 to TRBJ2-6; D remains ambiguous. Trimming removed 3 bases from V and 4 bases from J, with 34 bases in between. Germline V gives CDR1 WSHSY, CDR2 SAAADI. The CDR3 is 23 residues long. CDR3 in amino acids: CASSDSRLNSALKTHGGANVLTF. The CDR3 coding sequence is TGCGCCAGCAGTGATTCTCGGCTGAACTCTGCCCTGAAGACCCACGGCGGGGCCAACGTCCTGACTTTC.

The genes are TRBV18 and TRBJ2-2; no definite D call. V was cut by 1 base and J by 6 bases, with 9 bases left in between. The CDR3 runs 14 residues. Germline V gene sequence: CDR1 KGHSH, CDR2 LQKENI. The CDR3 reads CASSPLKGPGELFF. The CDR3 coding sequence is TGTGCCAGCTCACCACTAAAAGGGCCCGGGGAGCTGTTTTTT.

This chain uses TRBV11-2 with TRBJ2-1; D remains unclear. This CDR3 has 15 residues. The V and J ends lost 2 bases and 5 bases respectively, with 13 bases between them. Germline V CDR1 and CDR2: SGHAT, FQNNGV. The CDR3 protein is CASSLKSFVHNEQFF. In DNA form, the CDR3 reads TGTGCCAGCAGCTTAAAATCGTTCGTGCACAATGAGCAGTTCTTC.

The chain carries TRBV10-2 and TRBJ2-2; no definite D call. V was clipped by 6 bases and J by 0 bases, with 14 bases between them. CDR1 is WSHSY and CDR2 is SAAADI in the germline V gene. This CDR3 has 16 residues. CDR3 in DNA: TGCGCCAGCAGCACACCTCGGTTATCGAACACCGGGGAGCTGTTTTTT. Its translation: CASSTPRLSNTGELFF.

This clone occurred once. This chain uses TRBV2 with TRBJ2-1, with TRBD2 identical over 14 bases. CDR1 SNHLY and CDR2 FYNNEI come from the germline V gene. The J segment lost 10 bases and the V segment lost 10 bases, leaving 12 bases of the junction unmatched. The CDR3 extends over 15 amino acids. The CDR3 nucleotides are TGTGCCACCCTGATGGGACTAGCGGGAGAAGGGGAGCAGTTCTTC. Its protein is CATLMGLAGEGEQFF. Based on the CDR3 plus reference TRBV2 and TRBJ2-1, the full variable domain is EPEVTQTPSHQVTQMGQEVILRCVPISNHLYFYWYRQILGQKVEFLVSFYNNEISEKSEIFDDQFSVERPDGSNFTLKIRSTKLEDSAMYFCATLMGLAGEGEQFFGPGTRLTVL.

V gene TRBV5-6 combines with J gene TRBJ2-3; the match to TRBD2 covers 10 bases. The V gene's germline CDR1 is SGHDT and CDR2 YYEEEE. J gave up 3 bases and V 2 bases, and 3 bases lay outside the gene matches. This CDR3 contains 15 residues. The CDR3 sequence: CASSLAGGPTDTQYF. The DNA of the CDR3 is TGTGCCAGCAGCTTAGCGGGAGGGCCGACAGATACGCAGTATTTT.

The chain has TRBV19 and TRBJ1-1; D gene unclear. V was cut by 3 bases and J by 2 bases, with 10 bases left in between. The CDR3 is made up of 14 amino acids. The germline V gene encodes CDR1 LNHDA and CDR2 SQIVND (reference sequence). CDR3 in amino acids: CASSISRTNTEAFF. CDR3 nucleotides: TGTGCCAGTAGTATTAGTCGCACCAACACTGAAGCTTTCTTT.